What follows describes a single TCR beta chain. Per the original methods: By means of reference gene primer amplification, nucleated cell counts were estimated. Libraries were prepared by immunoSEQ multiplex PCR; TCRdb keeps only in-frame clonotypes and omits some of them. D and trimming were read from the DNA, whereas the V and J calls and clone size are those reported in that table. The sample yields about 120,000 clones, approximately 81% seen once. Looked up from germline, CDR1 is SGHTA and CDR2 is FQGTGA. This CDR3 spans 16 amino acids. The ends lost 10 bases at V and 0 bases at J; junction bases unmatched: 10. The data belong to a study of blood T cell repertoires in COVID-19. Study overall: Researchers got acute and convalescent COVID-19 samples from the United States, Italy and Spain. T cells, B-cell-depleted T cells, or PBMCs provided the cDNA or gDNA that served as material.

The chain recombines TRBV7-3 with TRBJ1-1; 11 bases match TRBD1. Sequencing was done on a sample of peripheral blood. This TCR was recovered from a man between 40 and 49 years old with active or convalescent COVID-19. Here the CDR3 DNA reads TGTGCCAATGCCGAGGACAGGGGGCTCATGAACACTGAAGCTTTCTTT. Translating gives CANAEDRGLMNTEAFF.